The TCR beta chain under discussion was sequenced for a study of blood T cell repertoires in COVID-19. The CDR3 totals 16 residues. Trimming removed 6 bases from V and 5 bases from J; junction bases left unmatched: 14. Per germline, CDR1 SGHNT and CDR2 YYREEE (reference sequence). Produced via immunoSEQ multiplex PCR; TCRdb's table is partial and in-frame only. The profile shows 55,000 to 90,000 clones, approximately 77% of them singletons. The TCR comes from a woman aged 70-85 years with acute or convalescent COVID-19. Sequencing used peripheral blood. The chain links TRBV5-4 to TRBJ2-4, with 7 bases lining up with TRBD2. The CDR3 nucleotides are TGTGCCAGCACCCGTTTCGGGGGACTAACGGAAAACATTCAGTACTTC. Its translation: CASTRFGGLTENIQYF.